This T cell receptor beta chain was captured in a study of beta chain features in type 1 diabetes. The study, taken as a whole, reports: Shorter TCRB CDR3s, moderately but significantly so, marked every one of the four CD4+ subsets in Type 1 diabetes patients.

The study reverse transcribed the entire isolated RNA, so it sequenced expressed TCRB transcripts. Sequenced by immunoSEQ multiplex PCR; TCRdb stores in-frame clones only, minus some. The table lists under 850,000 clones, about an eighth of them singletons. There are 13 residues in the CDR3. V lost 11 bases and J lost 3, with 14 bases in between. CDR1 and CDR2 from the germline V gene are SNHLY and FYNNEI. The single heparinised draw taken from each donor contained approximately 120 mL of blood on average. Cell sorting via CD45RO/CCR7/CD25/CD127/CD95/CD27 was performed to obtain CD4+ naive, central memory, regulatory and stem cell-like memory cells. Turning to this clone: As yet, its antigen is unknown.

Sequenced material: naive CD4+ T cells from blood. The chain uses TRBV2 and TRBJ2-1, with D possibly matching TRBD1 (6 bases). This receptor was identified in a man between 18 and 35 years old with type 1 diabetes. The CDR3 region is CAPSEGVYNEQFF. The CDR3 DNA reads as TGTGCCCCCTCCGAGGGGGTCTACAATGAGCAGTTCTTC.